This T cell receptor (beta chain) was documented in a study of vaccination and CD4 T cells after COVID-19. TCRdb fed the PCR reads into MiXCR, producing one record per CDR3 protein. Among about 20,000 distinct CDR3 sequences listed, around three fifths were seen once. Sequenced here: CD4+ T cells from blood, sampled before SARS-CoV-2 vaccination. This receptor was identified in a human donor who had recovered from COVID-19.

In DNA form, the CDR3 reads TGCAGTGCTAGCGGGAGTATTAAAAACTACAATGAGCAGTTCTTC. Translated, it gives CSASGSIKNYNEQFF. The chain is built from TRBV20-1 and TRBJ2-1, with a weak D call TRBD2 (6 bases). The CDR3 length is 15 residues. CDR1 and CDR2 from the germline V gene are DFQATT and SNEGSKA (reference sequence). Trimming left V 3 bases short and J 3 bases short, with 15 bases between.